This T cell receptor beta chain was identified in a study of T cells in Graves' hyperthyroidism and ophthalmopathy. As for the study in general: Any treatment followed the collection of peripheral blood at initial diagnosis. Study-wide findings and caveats: Clonotypes that were expanded in thyroid above 0.001 mostly appeared in blood too.

Worth noting for this clonotype: What it binds is not known.

V was shortened by 6 bases and J by 0 bases, with 11 bases between the two germline ends. Germline CDR1 MDHEN, CDR2 SYDVKM. The length of the CDR3 is 14 residues. Regions amplified from RNA transcripts were the TCR beta CDR3 regions. First-round RT-PCR of the TCR CDR3 relied on the HTBI primer set. TCRdb called the multiplex PCR reads again in MiXCR, with one record for every CDR3 protein. In the table there are some 690,000 distinct CDR3 sequences, roughly 17% of which are singletons. The V gene is TRBV28, the J gene TRBJ1-2, with D unclear. The receptor's source is a man between 50 and 59 years old with Graves' hyperthyroidism. The sequenced sample was blood. CDR3 protein: CASRAGTANYGYTF. Written as DNA, the CDR3 is TGTGCCAGCAGGGCGGGCACAGCTAACTATGGCTACACCTTC.